The T cell receptor beta chain described here comes from a study of cytomegalovirus exposure and HLA in healthy donors. This PCR relied on a set of 60 Vbeta primers and 13 Jbeta primers. Method: immunoSEQ multiplex PCR; TCRdb's copy keeps in-frame clones and lacks some. The sample has around 130,000 clones, around 82% seen once. Germline CDR1 is SGHTS and CDR2 is YDEGEE. The V segment lost 2 bases and the J segment 4 bases; nucleotides outside the gene matches: 4. This CDR3 contains 15 residues. The chain employs TRBV5-8 and TRBJ1-1; 11 bases map to TRBD1. The clonotype originates from a male donor in good health and CMV-seropositive. The sample comprised PBMCs. CDR3 in amino acids: CASSFRTGGGTEAFF. In nucleotides, the CDR3 is TGTGCCAGCAGCTTCAGGACAGGGGGCGGCACTGAAGCTTTCTTT.